This TCR beta chain was documented in a study of early T cells in non-severe SARS-CoV-2 infection. This clonotype has a count of ten or more. What it binds is not known. Attachment of unique molecular identifiers was made to individual cDNA molecules. TCRdb ran MiXCR on the 5' RACE reads and lists one entry per CDR3 protein. The table has 20,000 to 25,000 distinct CDR3 sequences, more than 4% seen once; the top ten hold over 3.5%. With 3 bases removed from V and 0 bases from J, the gap between germline ends came to 17 bases. The CDR3 consists of 17 residues. Germline CDR1 and CDR2: MNHNY and SVGAGI (reference sequence). Overall study results and limits: VDJdb matching skewed toward anti-spike CD8 responses, missing private and CD4 specificities.

This clonotype was sampled from an adult who was a healthcare worker with PCR-confirmed SARS-CoV-2 infection or an uninfected control (not recorded which). Sequenced: whole blood. V is TRBV6-6 and J is TRBJ1-1, with a possible D match to TRBD1 (6 bases). The CDR3, as DNA: TGTGCCAGCAGTTATTTCTGGGACAACAACATGAACACTGAAGCTTTCTTT. Encoded protein: CASSYFWDNNMNTEAFF.